The 20 T cell receptor beta chains presented below share a single source sample, sequenced in a study of blood T cell repertoires in COVID-19. TCRdb keeps only in-frame clones here, not all; method: immunoSEQ multiplex PCR. The sample yields about 250,000 clones, approximately 78% seen once. Sequences were obtained from PBMCs or T cells enriched from blood (not recorded which). Source of these receptors: a man aged 40-49 years who had been exposed to COVID-19.

The CDR3 spells CASSEDGKSTDTQYF. CDR3 bases: TGTGCCAGCAGCGAAGACGGGAAAAGCACAGATACGCAGTATTTT. The V gene is TRBV7-9, the J gene TRBJ2-3, with D possibly matching TRBD2 (5 bases). CDR1 and CDR2 from the germline V gene are SEHNR and FQNEAQ (reference sequence). V was cut by 5 bases and J by 0 bases, with 12 bases left in between. There are 15 residues in the CDR3.

The chain employs TRBV6-4 and TRBJ1-5; D ambiguous. Germline loops: CDR1 MRHNA, CDR2 SNTAGT. This CDR3 has 14 amino acids. With 2 bases removed from V and 4 bases from J, the gap between germline ends came to 9 bases. As DNA, the CDR3 is TGTGCCAGCAGTGACGAGGGTTGGAATCAGCCCCAGCATTTT. Translation gives CASSDEGWNQPQHF.

This clone was counted once. The chain carries TRBV3-1 (or the pseudogene TRBV3-2) and TRBJ1-1; perhaps TRBD1 as D (5 bases). This CDR3 region has 13 residues. Germline values: CDR1 LGHDT, CDR2 YNNKEL (reference sequence). V dropped 4 bases and J dropped 10 bases, with 16 bases sitting between them. CDR3 sequence reads: CASSRDTGSTAFF. DNA of the CDR3: TGTGCCAGCAGCCGCGATACAGGTTCAACAGCTTTCTTT.

V and J are TRBV6-5 and TRBJ1-5; D not certain. In germline, CDR1 is MNHEY, CDR2 SVGAGI. Trimming took off 4 bases at V and 0 bases at J, with 10 bases between the two ends. The CDR3 is made up of 15 amino acids. Here the CDR3 DNA reads TGTGCCAGCAGTTCTTACGGGTATAGCAATCAGCCCCAGCATTTT. Amino acids: CASSSYGYSNQPQHF.

This chain joins TRBV11-2 and TRBJ2-3; TRBD2 aligns across 10 bases. This CDR3 is 16 amino acids long. Germline V gene lookup returns CDR1 SGHAT and CDR2 FQNNGV. V lost 1 base and J lost 1; bases outside the gene matches: 2. CDR3 sequence reads: CASSLVAGGRTDTQYF. CDR3 nucleotides: TGTGCCAGCAGCTTAGTAGCGGGAGGCCGCACAGATACGCAGTATTTT.

The J gene is TRBJ1-5, the V gene TRBV30; 7 positions agree with TRBD1. Unmatched junction bases numbered 5, after V lost 3 bases and J lost 9 bases. The CDR3 sequence is 12 residues long. Germline V gene data show CDR1 as GTSNPN and CDR2 as SVGIG (reference sequence). The CDR3 DNA is TGTGCCTGGAGACAGGGGTTGGGGCCCCAGCATTTT. This codes for CAWRQGLGPQHF.

V usage is TRBV6-2 or TRBV6-3 and J usage is TRBJ2-7, with TRBD1 matching over 10 bases. Germline values: CDR1 MNHEY, CDR2 SVGEGT. The junction had 3 bases not matched to a gene; V was cut back by 0 bases and J by 1 base. CDR3 length: 16 residues. CDR3 DNA sequence: TGTGCCAGCAGTTACTCTGGGACAGGGGTTTCCTACGAGCAGTACTTC. Translated, it gives CASSYSGTGVSYEQYF.

V is TRBV30 and J is TRBJ1-1; weak D call: TRBD1 (5 bases). The CDR3 sequence is 12 residues long. The V gene's germline CDR1 is GTSNPN and CDR2 SVGIG (reference sequence). Trimming cost V 8 bases and J 4 bases, with 14 bases left between them. The CDR3 protein is CANFDRFTEAFF. For the CDR3, the DNA is TGTGCCAACTTCGACAGATTCACTGAAGCTTTCTTT.

CDR3 DNA: TGTGCCACCGTCACCAGGACTCAAAACTACACCTTC. Its protein is CATVTRTQNYTF. The V gene is TRBV19, the J gene TRBJ1-2; D is undetermined. Trimming removed 10 bases from V and 10 bases from J, with 19 bases in between. Germline CDR1 reads LNHDA; CDR2 reads SQIVND (reference sequence). The CDR3 covers 12 residues.

J is TRBJ2-1 and V is TRBV7-3, with a weak D call TRBD2 (7 bases). The V end lost 1 base, the J end lost 4 bases, and 14 bases lay between the germline ends. This CDR3 contains 16 residues. Germline V gene lookup returns CDR1 SGHTA and CDR2 FQGTGA. For the CDR3, the DNA is TGTGCCAGCAGCTTAAAAGGGGGGGACCGATACAATGAGCAGTTCTTC. It codes for CASSLKGGDRYNEQFF.

This chain links TRBV3-1 (or the pseudogene TRBV3-2) with TRBJ2-3; 11 bases are a match to TRBD1. Germline V CDR1 and CDR2: LGHDT, YNNKEL (reference sequence). V shed 4 bases and J 8 bases; nucleotides not matched to a gene: 8. The length of the CDR3 is 15 residues. In nucleotides, the CDR3 is TGTGCCAGCAGCCCTAGGACAGGGGGCCAGGGTACGCAGTATTTT. This encodes CASSPRTGGQGTQYF.

The CDR3 DNA reads TGCGCCAGCATTTACCAATTTCCTATCTACGAGCAGTACTTC. Protein product: CASIYQFPIYEQYF. This chain connects TRBV10-1 to TRBJ2-7, with D uncertain. Germline CDR1 reads WNHNN; CDR2 reads SYGVQD (reference sequence). The CDR3 extends over 14 amino acids. Trimming pared 7 bases from V and 3 bases from J, leaving 16 bases between.

This clone has a single count. The junction differs from germline at one of its ends, possibly a read error. This chain connects TRBV7-7 to TRBJ2-2, with D tentatively TRBD2 (5 bases). Germline-derived CDR1 and CDR2 are SSHAT and FNYEAQ (reference sequence). The CDR3 is 17 residues long. The CDR3 is CASSANPPSGTTGELFF. The CDR3 coding sequence is TGTGCTAGCAGCGCCAACCCTCCCAGCGGAACAACCGGGGAGCTGTTTTTT.

The genes are TRBV5-1 and TRBJ2-1; no reliable D call. The CDR3 covers 14 residues. CDR1 is SGHRS, CDR2 YFSETQ, per germline. Trimming took off 1 base at V and 0 bases at J, with 5 bases between the two ends. The CDR3 here is CASSLTSSYNEQFF. For the CDR3, the DNA is TGCGCCAGCAGCTTGACGAGCTCCTACAATGAGCAGTTCTTC.

The CDR3 loop reads CSASQGISAAFF. CDR3 DNA: TGCAGTGCGAGTCAGGGGATCAGTGCAGCTTTCTTT. V usage is TRBV20-1 and J usage is TRBJ1-1, with D maybe TRBD1 (6 bases). Germline assignment: CDR1 DFQATT and CDR2 SNEGSKA (reference sequence). V lost 6 bases and J 10 bases, leaving 18 bases between the germline ends. The CDR3 is 12 amino acids.

The chain uses TRBV9 and TRBJ1-4, with D perhaps matching TRBD1 (6 bases). V dropped 6 bases and J dropped 15 bases, with 21 bases sitting between them. CDR3 length: 13 amino acids. Germline V gene lookup returns CDR1 SGDLS and CDR2 YYNGEE. CDR3 coding DNA: TGTGCCAGCACCGGTCAGGGGTCCAGTCAGTTGTTTTTT. Translating gives CASTGQGSSQLFF. The variable domain in full, with the rest retrieved from reference TRBV9 and TRBJ1-4, is DSGVTQTPKHLITATGQRVTLRCSPRSGDLSVYWYQQSLDQGLQFLIQYYNGEERAKGNILERFSAQQFPDLHSELNLSSLELGDSALYFCASTGQGSSQLFFGSGTQLSVL.

The chain is built from TRBV11-3 and TRBJ1-3, with 8 bases that match TRBD1. This CDR3 has 15 amino acids. The germline V gene encodes CDR1 SGHNT and CDR2 YENEEA. J was trimmed by 4 bases and V by 0 bases; bases with no gene match: 2. This CDR3 reads CASSLDAGGGNTIYF. CDR3 coding DNA: TGTGCCAGCAGCTTAGACGCAGGGGGCGGAAACACCATATATTTT.

This clone occurred a few times. V is TRBV10-3 and J is TRBJ2-2; D gene uncertain. Per the germline V gene, CDR1 is ENHRY and CDR2 is SYGVKD. There are 14 residues in the CDR3. The V end was cut by 2 bases, the J end by 7 bases, with 11 bases between. In DNA, the CDR3 is TGTGCCATCAGTGAGCCCACTACGGGCGGGGAGCTGTTTTTT. Amino acid sequence: CAISEPTTGGELFF.

This clone was found a few times. V usage is TRBV3-1 (or the pseudogene TRBV3-2) and J usage is TRBJ2-7, with 9 bases identical to TRBD1. CDR3 length: 13 amino acids. Per germline, CDR1 LGHDT and CDR2 YNNKEL (reference sequence). Trimming removed 5 bases from V and 5 bases from J; junction bases left unmatched: 4. The DNA for the CDR3 is TGTGCCAGCAGCGAGGGGACAGGGAACGAGCAGTACTTC. Its protein is CASSEGTGNEQYF.

The gene calls are TRBV11-2 and TRBJ2-1; 12 bases line up with TRBD2. The germline V gene encodes CDR1 SGHAT and CDR2 FQNNGV. V shed 5 bases, J shed 6 bases, and the junction held 8 bases outside the gene matches. CDR3 length: 16 residues. The CDR3 region is CASSLDGLAGTNEQFF. CDR3 coding DNA: TGTGCCAGCAGCCTTGATGGACTAGCGGGAACCAATGAGCAGTTCTTC.